This entry lists 14 T cell receptor beta chains sequenced from one sample in a study of Tregs in tolerant kidney transplant recipients. Some clones are missing from TCRdb's copy, which holds only in-frame ones; the method was immunoSEQ multiplex PCR. The ten most abundant clones cover about 0.85% of a sample with 45,000 to 55,000 clones. The sample was CD4+ T cells from blood, taken before the transplant. These TCRs come from a human donor who received a combined kidney and bone marrow transplant.

Points on this clone: The sequenced fragment ends 3 residues before the CDR3 boundary, so the rest is inferred from the germline J gene. This chain links TRBV30 with TRBJ1-6, with unresolved D. This CDR3 has 15 residues. V lost 1 base to trimming and J lost 9 bases, with 16 bases between them. The V gene's germline CDR1 is GTSNPN and CDR2 SVGIG (reference sequence). Incomplete CDR3 DNA: TGTGCCTGGAGTGAAGGTACGGGTGGTGGTTCACCC. Its protein is CAWSEGTGGGSP. In full, the CDR3 is CAWSEGTGGGSPLHF.

Turning to this clone: The sequenced fragment ends 3 residues before the CDR3 boundary, so the rest is inferred from the germline J gene. This chain joins TRBV12-3 or TRBV12-4 and TRBJ2-3; 10 bases fit TRBD2. CDR3 length: 16 residues. V lost 1 base and J lost 2; bases outside the gene matches: 3. The DNA read from the CDR3 is TGTGCCAGCAGTTTAGTAGCGGGAGGCCCCACAGATACG. It encodes CASSLVAGGPTDT. The whole CDR3 reads CASSLVAGGPTDTQYF.

Details on this clone: At one boundary the junction diverges from the germline segment, which might be a read error. The CDR3 end lies 3 residues beyond the end of the read and is filled in from the germline J gene. The chain couples TRBV7-7 to TRBJ1-1, with a possible D match to TRBD1 (5 bases). The CDR3 has 13 amino acids. Germline-derived CDR1 and CDR2 are SSHAT and FNYEAQ (reference sequence). CDR3 residues: CASSVDMNTEAFF. CDR3 DNA (partial): TGTGCTAGCAGCGTGGACATGAACACTGAA.

Comments on this clone: The read stops 3 residues short of the end of the CDR3; the missing end is completed from the germline J gene. This rearrangement joins TRBV29-1 to TRBJ2-1; 8 bases fit TRBD1. This CDR3 contains 12 residues. Per the germline V gene, CDR1 is SQVTM and CDR2 is ANQGSEA. After removal of 2 bases from V and 7 bases from J, the junction contained 1 base not matched to a gene. The CDR3 spells CSVERTGNEQFF. The CDR3 bases that were read are TGCAGCGTTGAACGGACAGGGAATGAG.

Turning to this clone: The read ends 3 residues early relative to the CDR3; the germline J gene fills the gap. The chain recombines TRBV7-9 with TRBJ2-3; maybe TRBD2 (5 bases). With 7 bases removed from V and 6 bases from J, the gap between germline ends came to 20 bases. The CDR3 length is 15 residues. Looked up from germline, CDR1 is SEHNR and CDR2 is FQNEAQ (reference sequence). Partial CDR3 DNA: TGTGCCAGCACCTCCACTCGAGGGCCAGGCGATACG. This codes for CASTSTRGPGDT. The CDR3, in full, reads CASTSTRGPGDTQYF.

A note on this clone: The sequence runs out 3 residues before the end of the CDR3; the remainder is reconstructed from the germline J gene. The chain has TRBV9 and TRBJ2-3; 11 nucleotides match TRBD2. Looked up from germline, CDR1 is SGDLS and CDR2 is YYNGEE. Trimming cost V 4 bases and J 4 bases; bases outside gene matches: 2. This CDR3 comprises 14 residues. The part of the CDR3 DNA that was read is TGTGCCAGCAGCCCACTAGCGGGAGCAGATACG. As protein: CASSPLAGADT. The whole CDR3 region reads CASSPLAGADTQYF. Looking up the rest from reference TRBV9 and TRBJ2-3 gives the full variable domain: DSGVTQTPKHLITATGQRVTLRCSPRSGDLSVYWYQQSLDQGLQFLIQYYNGEERAKGNILERFSAQQFPDLHSELNLSSLELGDSALYFCASSPLAGADTQYFGPGTRLTVL.

Details on this clone: The DNA ends 3 residues before the CDR3 does, and the rest of the CDR3 is filled in from the germline J gene. This chain links TRBV4-2 with TRBJ2-3; 12 bases map to TRBD2. The CDR3 spans 15 residues. After removal of 10 bases from V and 5 bases from J, the junction contained 10 bases not matched to a gene. Germline-derived CDR1 and CDR2 are LGHNA and YNFKEQ. The CDR3 is CATSRTSGAGDTQYF. The CDR3 DNA, read in part, is TGTGCCACCTCCCGGACTAGCGGGGCCGGAGATACG.

Concerning this clone itself: The sequenced fragment ends 3 residues before the CDR3 boundary, so the rest is inferred from the germline J gene. V and J are TRBV18 and TRBJ1-6; 7 nucleotides line up with TRBD1. The CDR3 extends over 15 amino acids. The V segment lost 6 bases and the J segment 8 bases; nucleotides outside the gene matches: 10. Germline loops: CDR1 KGHSH, CDR2 LQKENI. CDR3 DNA (partial): TGTGCCAGCTCGCCGTCGGGACAGACGGATTCACCC. It translates to CASSPSGQTDSP. The entire CDR3 protein is CASSPSGQTDSPLHF. The full variable domain, with the rest looked up from reference TRBV18 and TRBJ1-6, is NAGVMQNPRHLVRRRGQEARLRCSPMKGHSHVYWYRQLPEEGLKFMVYLQKENIIDESGMPKERFSAEFPKEGPSILRIQQVVRGDSAAYFCASSPSGQTDSPLHFGNGTRLTVT.

Points on this clone: Sequencing ends 3 residues short of the CDR3 end; the germline J gene provides the rest. The J gene is TRBJ2-7, the V gene TRBV5-1; 7 bases are a match to TRBD1. Trimming took 0 bases from V and 1 from J; bases not matched to a gene: 7. Germline CDR1 is SGHRS and CDR2 is YFSETQ. This CDR3 comprises 16 residues. Partial CDR3 DNA: TGCGCCAGCAGCTTGGAAAAGGGGGCAAGGTCCTACGAG. Translating it yields CASSLEKGARSYE. In full, the CDR3 reads CASSLEKGARSYEQYF.

CDR3 sequence: CARKRGSRSTDTQYF. The DNA read from the CDR3 is TGTGCCAGAAAGCGGGGCTCGAGGAGCACAGATACG. This chain uses TRBV2 with TRBJ2-3, with 7 bases aligning to TRBD2. The read ends 3 residues shy of where the CDR3 ends; the end is completed using the germline J gene. From germline, CDR1 is SNHLY and CDR2 FYNNEI. J was trimmed by 0 bases and V by 9 bases; bases with no gene match: 9. The length of the CDR3 is 15 residues.

Comment on this clone: The sequence runs out 3 residues before the end of the CDR3; the remainder is reconstructed from the germline J gene. This chain connects TRBV2 to TRBJ2-1, with D unresolved. CDR3 length: 13 amino acids. CDR1 and CDR2 from the germline V gene are SNHLY and FYNNEI. Trimming took off 7 bases at V and 1 base at J, with 8 bases between the two ends. The CDR3 reads CASTIQSYNEQFF. The CDR3 DNA, read in part, is TGTGCCAGCACCATCCAATCCTACAATGAG. Full variable domain (rest looked up from reference TRBV2 and TRBJ2-1): EPEVTQTPSHQVTQMGQEVILRCVPISNHLYFYWYRQILGQKVEFLVSFYNNEISEKSEIFDDQFSVERPDGSNFTLKIRSTKLEDSAMYFCASTIQSYNEQFFGPGTRLTVL.

In regard to this clone: The observed sequence ends 3 residues before the CDR3 terminus, with the missing tail filled in from the germline J gene. This chain connects TRBV20-1 to TRBJ1-4; perhaps TRBD1 as D (6 bases). The V gene lost 6 bases and the J gene lost 4 bases, with 12 bases spanning the gap. Germline assignment: CDR1 DFQATT and CDR2 SNEGSKA (reference sequence). The CDR3 spans 13 residues. Incomplete CDR3 DNA: TGCAGTGCAAGGGGGGGCAGTAATGAAAAA. It translates to CSARGGSNEK. The CDR3 reads in full as CSARGGSNEKLFF.

In the case of this clone: The missing CDR3 end, 3 residues past where the read stops, is filled in from the germline J gene. V and J are TRBV18 and TRBJ1-2; D uncertain. This CDR3 has 14 amino acids. Trimming shortened V by 2 bases and J by 7 bases, and 14 bases separated the two germline ends. Germline values: CDR1 KGHSH, CDR2 LQKENI. The CDR3 protein is CASSPSAQAPGYTF. The sequenced CDR3 bases are TGTGCCAGCTCACCATCGGCGCAGGCACCTGGC.

CDR3 sequence reads: CASSDGLAGVDTQYF. The sequenced part of the CDR3 DNA is TGTGCCAGCAGTGATGGACTAGCGGGAGTGGATACG. This chain uses TRBV2 with TRBJ2-3; 13 positions agree with TRBD2. The read is 3 residues too short to cover the CDR3 end, so that end is filled in from the germline J gene. Germline loops: CDR1 SNHLY, CDR2 FYNNEI. The CDR3 totals 15 residues. After removal of 3 bases from V and 6 bases from J, the junction contained 3 bases not matched to a gene.